This TCR beta chain was recorded in a study of cytomegalovirus exposure and HLA in healthy donors. Germline V gives CDR1 MNHNS, CDR2 SASEGT. The CDR3 extends over 16 amino acids. V was shortened by 2 bases and J by 1 base, with 11 bases between the two germline ends. PCR was performed using 60 Vbeta and 13 Jbeta primers. Method: immunoSEQ multiplex PCR; TCRdb's copy keeps in-frame clones and lacks some. The repertoire includes approximately 37,000 clones, around 70% of them detected once, and 6.3% sits in the top ten. This TCR was sampled from a man aged 25-45 years in good health and CMV-seronegative. Sequencing was done on a sample of PBMCs. This chain links TRBV6-1 with TRBJ2-2; unclear D gene. The DNA of the CDR3 is TGTGCCAGCAGTGAATTCTTCTGGCAGAACACCGGGGAGCTGTTTTTT. This sequence encodes CASSEFFWQNTGELFF.